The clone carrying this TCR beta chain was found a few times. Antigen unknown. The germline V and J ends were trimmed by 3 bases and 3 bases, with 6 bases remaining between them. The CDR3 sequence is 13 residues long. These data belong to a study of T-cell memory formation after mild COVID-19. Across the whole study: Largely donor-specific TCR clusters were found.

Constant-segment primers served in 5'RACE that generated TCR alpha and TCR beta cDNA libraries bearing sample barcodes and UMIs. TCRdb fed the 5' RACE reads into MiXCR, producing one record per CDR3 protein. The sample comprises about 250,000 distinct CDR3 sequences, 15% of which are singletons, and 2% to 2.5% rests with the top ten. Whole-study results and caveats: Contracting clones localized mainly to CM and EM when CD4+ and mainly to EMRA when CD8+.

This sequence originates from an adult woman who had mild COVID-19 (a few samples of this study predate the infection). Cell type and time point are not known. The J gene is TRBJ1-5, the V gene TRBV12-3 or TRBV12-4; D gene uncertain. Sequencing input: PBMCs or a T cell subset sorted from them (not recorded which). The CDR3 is CASSLDHNQPQHF. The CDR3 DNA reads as TGTGCCAGCAGTTTGGATCACAATCAGCCCCAGCATTTT.